This T cell receptor (beta chain) was identified in a study of patients and donors after allogeneic stem cell transplantation. TCRdb analysed the RT-PCR reads with MiXCR anew, one entry per CDR3 protein. The data contain approximately 150,000 distinct CDR3 sequences, approximately 24% of them singletons. Trimming took 0 bases from V and 6 from J, leaving 19 bases between them. CDR1 is SGHTS and CDR2 is YDEGEE in the germline V gene. The CDR3 has 17 amino acids. The chain couples TRBV5-8 to TRBJ1-5; no clear D gene. The sequenced material came from blood, either unsorted or a sorted T cell fraction (not recorded which). This sequence originates from a human donor who was either an allogeneic HSCT recipient or a stem cell or donor lymphocyte infusion donor (not recorded which). It is not recorded whose cells these are; they may come from a transplant donor. CDR3 in amino acids: CASSLVPLGRTIQPQHF. Here the CDR3 DNA reads TGTGCCAGCAGCTTGGTGCCACTAGGGCGGACGATTCAGCCCCAGCATTTT. The full variable domain, its missing parts supplied by reference TRBV5-8 and TRBJ1-5, is EAGVTQSPTHLIKTRGQQATLRCSPISGHTSVYWYQQALGLGLQFLLWYDEGEERNRGNFPPRFSGRQFPNYSSELNVNALELEDSALYLCASSLVPLGRTIQPQHFGDGTRLSIL.